This TCR beta chain appears in the sequencing data of a study of early T cells in non-severe SARS-CoV-2 infection. On the study more broadly: Sequencing of unsorted whole blood was done on bulk RNA, leaving chains unpaired.

Germline values: CDR1 SQVTM, CDR2 ANQGSEA. The CDR3 has 13 residues. Trimming removed 8 bases from V and 2 bases from J; junction bases left unmatched: 9. Of note for this clonotype: The antigen remains undetermined.

Researchers tagged individual cDNA molecules with unique molecular identifiers. TCRdb ran MiXCR on the 5' RACE reads and lists one entry per CDR3 protein. Seen here are tens of thousands of distinct CDR3 sequences, 11% observed once, and the top ten hold 3.5% to 4%. Findings and limits, study-wide: Database matching using VDJdb favored anti-spike CD8 responses, with private and CD4 specificities left missing.

Sequencing was carried out using whole blood. This receptor was identified in an adult who was a healthcare worker with PCR-confirmed SARS-CoV-2 infection or an uninfected control (not recorded which). The V call is TRBV29-1, the J call TRBJ2-7, with TRBD1 identical over 7 bases. The CDR3 reads CSITRDRAYEQYF. For the CDR3, the DNA is TGCAGCATTACCCGGGACAGAGCCTACGAGCAGTACTTC.